This T cell receptor beta chain was found in a study of cytomegalovirus exposure and HLA in healthy donors. This PCR relied on a set of 60 Vbeta primers and 13 Jbeta primers. Measured with immunoSEQ multiplex PCR; TCRdb has only the in-frame clones, and not every one. The table shows about 130,000 clones, with about 84% occurring only once. Points on this clone: Its antigen is unidentified.

Notes on the study in general: Reports indicate that TCR beta sequences accurately predicted the HLA-A and HLA-B alleles of most subjects.

The length of the CDR3 is 16 residues. The germline V gene has CDR1 SGHNT and CDR2 YENEEA. V shed 4 bases and J 5 bases; nucleotides not matched to a gene: 11. The chain links TRBV11-3 to TRBJ2-3; TRBD2 aligns across 8 bases. Sequencing used PBMCs. The TCR comes from a boy aged 5-17 years in good health and CMV-seronegative. CDR3 region: CASSSEEREIIDTQYF. The CDR3 DNA sequence: TGTGCCAGCAGCTCGGAAGAGCGGGAGATAATAGATACGCAGTATTTT.